A selection of T cell receptor beta chains follows, all from one sample in a study of shared clonotypes between healthy human individuals. The protocol was immunoSEQ multiplex PCR, while the TCRdb copy is restricted to in-frame clones and leaves out a portion. The data show about 2.4 million clones, over 85% seen once. The sequenced material came from naive CD4+ T cells from PBMCs. Receptors originate from a man younger than 30 in good health. Some clones in this sample may be carry-over from other donors' samples. The CDR3 runs from the conserved cysteine through the conserved F or W. The D gene is left open where the match is weak. Clone size appears in some rows only: once, few, many, or a class for an expanded clone.

abundance | d_gene | j_gene | v_gene | len | CDR3nt | CDR3aa
. | . | TRBJ1-2 | TRBV30 | 13 | TGTGCCTGGAGTGTATTGGGTGGGGCCGGCTACACCTTC | CAWSVLGGAGYTF
. | . | TRBJ2-1 | TRBV18 | 12 | TGTGCCAGCTCTCCCACTCGGAATGAGCAGTTCTTC | CASSPTRNEQFF
. | . | TRBJ1-5 | TRBV19 | 15 | TGTGCCAGTAGTATAGGCGGGGGGCCGGATCAGCCCCAGCATTTT | CASSIGGGPDQPQHF
. | . | TRBJ2-3 | TRBV5-1 | 16 | TGCGCCAGCAGCTCCTTCTCAGGAGCTAGCACAGATACGCAGTATTTT | CASSSFSGASTDTQYF
. | . | TRBJ2-7 | TRBV5-1 | 12 | TGCGCCAGCAGCTTGGGACTCTACGAGCAGTACTTC | CASSLGLYEQYF
. | . | TRBJ1-2 | TRBV6-6 | 12 | TGTGCCAGCCGGACGGGTAACTATGGCTACACCTTC | CASRTGNYGYTF
. | . | TRBJ2-1 | TRBV9 | 16 | TGTGCCAGCAGCGTAGTCGGGGGTAGCTCCTACAATGAGCAGTTCTTC | CASSVVGGSSYNEQFF
. | . | TRBJ2-7 | TRBV7-2 | 14 | TGTGCCAGCAGCTTAGTTGGGTCTACCTACGAGCAGTACTTC | CASSLVGSTYEQYF
. | . | TRBJ2-3 | TRBV5-1 | 20 | TGCGCCAGCAGCTTGGTAATCCTACCCGCCTTCGACAGGCCAACAGATACGCAGTATTTT | CASSLVILPAFDRPTDTQYF
. | TRBD2 | TRBJ2-1 | TRBV2 | 15 | TGTGCCAGCAGAGAGGGACTAGCGGATTACAATGAGCAGTTCTTC | CASREGLADYNEQFF
. | TRBD1 | TRBJ2-7 | TRBV5-1 | 15 | TGCGCCAGCAGCTTGCTGGGACAGGGGTCCGACGAGCAGTACTTC | CASSLLGQGSDEQYF
. | . | TRBJ2-7 | TRBV7-9 | 13 | TGTGCCAGCAGTCTACTTAAAAGCGACGAGCAGTACTTC | CASSLLKSDEQYF
. | . | TRBJ2-1 | TRBV6-5 | 15 | TGTGCCAGCACCCCCTCCGGCCTCTCCTACAATGAGCAGTTCTTC | CASTPSGLSYNEQFF
few | . | TRBJ1-5 | TRBV2 | 13 | TGTGCCAGCACGGCAGGCGGCAATCAGCCCCAGCATTTT | CASTAGGNQPQHF
once | . | TRBJ2-7 | TRBV28 | 11 | TGTGCCAGCGGTTTAACCTACGAGCAGTACTTC | CASGLTYEQYF
. | TRBD2 | TRBJ2-7 | TRBV12-5 | 15 | TGTGCTAGTGGTTTTTCCGAGCGGGAGACGGACGAGCAGTACTTC | CASGFSERETDEQYF
. | . | TRBJ2-5 | TRBV18 | 14 | TGTGCCAGCTCACAAACGACAGTTAAGGAGACCCAGTACTTC | CASSQTTVKETQYF
once | TRBD1 | TRBJ2-4 | TRBV2 | 14 | TGTGCCAGCAGCGAACAGGGGGCGTTGGGCATTCAGTACTTC | CASSEQGALGIQYF
. | . | TRBJ2-1 | TRBV5-1 | 14 | TGCGCCAGCAGCTTAGGAGGGCCAGGAGGTGAGCAGTTCTTC | CASSLGGPGGEQFF
. | . | TRBJ1-2 | TRBV5-1 | 17 | TGCGCCAGCAGCCGGGACCTAGGGGGGTACATTGACTATGGCTACACCTTC | CASSRDLGGYIDYGYTF
. | . | TRBJ1-4 | TRBV18 | 13 | TGTGCCAGCTCACCGGGGTCTAGTGAAAAACTGTTTTTT | CASSPGSSEKLFF
. | . | TRBJ2-7 | TRBV5-4 | 12 | TGTGCCAGCAGCTTACGAAACTACGAGCAGTACTTC | CASSLRNYEQYF
. | . | TRBJ1-5 | TRBV28 | 15 | TGTGCCAGCAGGATTGGAGACAGGAAGGGTCAGCCCCAGCATTTT | CASRIGDRKGQPQHF
. | . | TRBJ2-2 | TRBV4-1 | 17 | TGCGCCAGCAGCCAAGCTTATCGGCAGCGGGCCACCGGGGAGCTGTTTTTT | CASSQAYRQRATGELFF
once | TRBD1 | TRBJ1-2 | TRBV18 | 16 | TGTGCCAGCTCGCCGGGACAGACCAGTACTAACTATGGCTACACCTTC | CASSPGQTSTNYGYTF
. | . | TRBJ1-4 | TRBV30 | 12 | TGTGCCTGGAGTGTGGCTAATGAAAAACTGTTTTTT | CAWSVANEKLFF
. | TRBD2 | TRBJ2-1 | TRBV6-5 | 15 | TGTGCCAGCAGTCCCGGAGCGGGAGGTAACAATGAGCAGTTCTTC | CASSPGAGGNNEQFF
. | TRBD2 | TRBJ2-7 | TRBV28 | 12 | TGTGCGATAGCGGGAGGGCCTTACGAGCAGTACTTC | CAIAGGPYEQYF
. | . | TRBJ2-4 | TRBV29-1 | 11 | TGCAGCGTTGCCTGGGGAGACATTCAGTACTTC | CSVAWGDIQYF
. | . | TRBJ1-1 | TRBV5-1 | 11 | TGCGCCAGCAGCGAGGACAGAGAAGCTTTCTTT | CASSEDREAFF
. | . | TRBJ2-7 | TRBV7-3 | 17 | TGTGCCAGCAGCTTAATGTCTTCGGGGTTCACCCACTACGAGCAGTACTTC | CASSLMSSGFTHYEQYF
. | . | TRBJ2-7 | TRBV28 | 14 | TGTGCCAGCAGTTTAGGGCAGAACTGGTACGAGCAGTACTTC | CASSLGQNWYEQYF
. | . | TRBJ2-3 | TRBV30 | 15 | TGTGCCTGGAGTGTAGTTTCAGATCGCACAGATACGCAGTATTTT | CAWSVVSDRTDTQYF
. | TRBD1 | TRBJ1-1 | TRBV9 | 17 | TGTGCCAGCACCGCTCCGGGACAGATCCACTCGGACACTGAAGCTTTCTTT | CASTAPGQIHSDTEAFF
. | . | TRBJ1-1 | TRBV29-1 | 13 | TGCAGCGTTGTAAGGAAGATGAACACTGAAGCTTTCTTT | CSVVRKMNTEAFF
. | TRBD1 | TRBJ1-1 | TRBV30 | 14 | TGTGCCTGGACAACAGGGGGTATGAACACTGAAGCTTTCTTT | CAWTTGGMNTEAFF
. | TRBD1 | TRBJ1-1 | TRBV2 | 14 | TGTGCCAGCAGAAGGACAGGGATTAACACTGAAGCTTTCTTT | CASRRTGINTEAFF
. | TRBD1 | TRBJ1-2 | TRBV28 | 16 | TGTGCCAGCAGCAGTCCCACCGGGACAGGGATCGGCGGCTACACCTTC | CASSSPTGTGIGGYTF
. | TRBD1 | TRBJ1-4 | TRBV11-2 | 14 | TGTGCCAGCAGCTCGCAAGGGACAGGGGAAAAACTGTTTTTT | CASSSQGTGEKLFF
. | . | TRBJ1-1 | TRBV21-1 | 16 | TGTGCCAGCACCAACCATGACAGGGGGCTGAACACTGAAGCTTTCTTT | CASTNHDRGLNTEAFF
. | TRBD1 | TRBJ1-5 | TRBV6-1 | 15 | TGTGCCAGCAGTGAAGGGGACAGGGCCACTCAGCCCCAGCATTTT | CASSEGDRATQPQHF
. | TRBD1 | TRBJ2-2 | TRBV29-1 | 15 | TGCAGCGTTGTGGCAGGGGGCGCTATGACCGGGGAGCTGTTTTTT | CSVVAGGAMTGELFF
. | . | TRBJ2-3 | TRBV29-1 | 13 | TGCAGCGTTGGTAGCAGGGCTGCGGATACGCAGTATTTT | CSVGSRAADTQYF
. | TRBD1 | TRBJ2-7 | TRBV18 | 18 | TGTGCCAGCTCACCACTCCCGGTTGGACAGGGGGAAACCTACGAGCAGTACTTC | CASSPLPVGQGETYEQYF
once | . | TRBJ1-2 | TRBV5-1 | 13 | TGCGCCAGCAGCAAAGGACCCAACTATGGCTACACCTTC | CASSKGPNYGYTF
. | . | TRBJ2-1 | TRBV5-1 | 15 | TGCGCCAGCAGCTTGGACTCAAGCTCCTACAATGAGCAGTTCTTC | CASSLDSSSYNEQFF
. | . | TRBJ2-3 | TRBV7-2 | 16 | TGTGCCAGCAGCTTAGGTTGGGGGGTGGGACTAGATACGCAGTATTTT | CASSLGWGVGLDTQYF
. | TRBD2 | TRBJ2-3 | TRBV7-2 | 18 | TGTGCCAGCAGCTTAGTGACTAGCGGGAGTTTCAGCACAGATACGCAGTATTTT | CASSLVTSGSFSTDTQYF
. | . | TRBJ1-5 | TRBV15 | 14 | TGTGCCACCAGCCAAGGTAGGGGAGATCAGCCCCAGCATTTT | CATSQGRGDQPQHF